This T cell receptor (beta chain) comes out of a study of PD-1 blockade in classical Hodgkin lymphoma (TCRdb year 2020). With regard to the full study: Nivolumab dosing was 3 mg/kg intravenously every 2 weeks, continuing until either disease progression or unacceptable toxicity. To define a peripheral blood immune signature of response to PD-1 blockade in classical Hodgkin lymphoma, the study combined TCR beta sequencing with CyTOF. Results the study describes overall, beyond this receptor: Lower diversity was seen in patients whose nivolumab began less than 1 year after ASCT, and these patients were left out of later analyses so that immune reconstitution would not confound the results. Baseline TCR diversity was reported as lower in newly diagnosed patients than in healthy donors, and lower still in relapsed/refractory patients. CD4+ but not CD8+ TCR diversity rose significantly by C4D1 (p=0.0027 vs p=0.16), most apparent in complete responders (p=0.02). Among trial patients, those achieving complete response had baseline diversity similar to that of newly diagnosed patients, while diversity was significantly lower in partial responders and progressors. The study was limited to a single clinical trial cohort, and causes of repertoire differences, possibly disease activity or prior therapy, remained undefined.

Germline trimming: 2 bases from V, 2 bases from J; junction bases outside gene matches: 2. In the germline V gene, CDR1 corresponds to MGHRA and CDR2 to YSYEKL. The CDR3 covers 14 residues, taking in both the cysteine and the phenylalanine. Only the CDR3 part of the read is kept: 42 bases, read in frame from the first base. Genomic DNA was isolated using the Qiagen DNeasy kit from unsorted PBMCs as well as from negatively selected CD4+ and CD8+ fractions. TCR beta CDR3 regions were amplified by immunoSEQ multiplex PCR using primers annealing to V and J segments. A synthetic immune receptor repertoire was used to minimize amplification bias, and any remaining bias was removed computationally after sequencing. Processing in the source paper ran as follows. Custom Python scripts were used to quantify repertoire diversity as the Shannon entropy index. Unsorted, CD4+ and CD8+ repertoires were examined separately, except in combined analyses, for which CD4+ and CD8+ sequences were merged in silico. Clonal expansion was defined as a frequency increase of at least 2-fold after treatment compared with C1D1, and clones undetected at baseline were assigned a pseudocount of 0.5. Clones with 0 or 1 copy at C1D1 were defined as singleton clones, while clones with 2 or more copies were defined as non-singleton clones. Clones expanded in unsorted samples were labelled as CD4+, CD8+ or unknown by matching protein sequences in sorted samples from the same patient. Diversity changes from C1D1 to C4D1 were tested in paired samples using Wilcoxon tests. Sourced from immuneACCESS, this table was stored by TCRdb with only in-frame sequences that have V and J called. A share of the clones is absent; for the studies checked, an unresolved V gene accounts for under half, and the remainder has no known explanation. V and J calls and clone size come straight from that table; D and trimming were deduced from the DNA. Recorded for this sample are approximately 93,000 clones; 78% of them occurred a single time. The top ten hold about 9% of the sample.

This specimen's time point label, interpreted: cycle 4 day 1 (C4D1), after five to seven weeks of nivolumab. Relapse after autologous stem cell transplantation had occurred in all trial patients, and cohorts A, B and C were distinguished by prior brentuximab vedotin exposure. The trial cohort included 55 to 60 patients with relapsed/refractory classical Hodgkin lymphoma, and each patient had a best overall response of complete response, partial response or progressive disease. In the multi-cohort phase II CheckMate 205 trial, trial patients received single-agent nivolumab. An independent review committee assessed best overall response using the 2007 International Working Group response criteria. PBMCs from the trial were collected at three points: immediately before nivolumab initiation (C1D1), and during therapy at cycle 2 day 1 and cycle 4 day 1. Peripheral blood was collected in 8 mL Vacutainer Cell Preparation Tubes, from which PBMCs were isolated by centrifugation and then cryopreserved.

This clone has only a few counts. The antigen this receptor binds is unknown. No quality values exist for individual bases; no much larger clone is one base distant. The sequence was collected from a human donor with classical Hodgkin lymphoma. The rearrangement combines TRBV4-1 with TRBJ1-2; TRBD1 aligns with 7 central bases. The sequences come from peripheral blood mononuclear cells (PBMCs), collected before the fourth cycle of nivolumab. The CDR3 reads CASSQKQGNYGYTF. The base sequence is TGCGCCAGCAGCCAAAAACAGGGGAACTATGGCTACACCTTC.